The 26 T cell receptor beta chains below were found in one sample sequenced in a study of blood T cell repertoires in COVID-19. TCRdb's copy holds only in-frame clones and misses some; the assay was immunoSEQ multiplex PCR. The sample records some 150,000 clones, approximately 78% being singletons. Sample: peripheral blood. The receptors derive from a woman older than 75 with acute or convalescent COVID-19.

The gene calls are TRBV27 and TRBJ2-7; 14 bases match TRBD2. Germline assignment: CDR1 MNHEY and CDR2 SMNVEV (reference sequence). Trimming removed 5 bases from V and 6 bases from J; junction bases left unmatched: 3. The CDR3 is made up of 14 amino acids. The CDR3 here is CASSGLAGGIEQYF. The CDR3 region has the DNA TGTGCCAGCAGTGGACTAGCGGGAGGTATCGAGCAGTACTTC.

A word on this clone: Germline and junction disagree at one end, which may indicate a read error. This chain links TRBV7-9 with TRBJ2-3; D is unresolved. This CDR3 is built from 16 residues. Germline CDR1 is SEHNR and CDR2 is FQNEAQ (reference sequence). The CDR3 protein is CASSLAVLESTDTQYF. The CDR3 nucleotides are TGTGCCAGCAGCTTAGCGGTCTTGGAGAGCACGGATACGCAGTATTTT.

This clone was detected once. The chain links TRBV4-1 to TRBJ2-7, with D perhaps matching TRBD1 (5 bases). Trimming took 2 bases from V and 1 from J, leaving 15 bases between them. Looked up from germline, CDR1 is MGHRA and CDR2 is YSYEKL. This CDR3 has 16 residues. The CDR3 loop reads CASSQRQGQDSYEQYF. In DNA form, the CDR3 reads TGCGCCAGCAGCCAACGGCAGGGCCAAGATTCCTACGAGCAGTACTTC.

The rearrangement joins TRBV5-6 to TRBJ2-7; the match to TRBD2 covers 11 bases. Unmatched junction bases numbered 10, after V lost 2 bases and J lost 3 bases. The germline gives CDR1 SGHDT, CDR2 YYEEEE. CDR3 length equals 17 residues. The CDR3 bases are TGTGCCAGCAGCTTATTGACCGAACTAGCGGGAGTCTACGAGCAGTACTTC. As protein: CASSLLTELAGVYEQYF.

This clone has more than one count but fewer than ten. The chain carries TRBV9 and TRBJ2-1; TRBD2 aligns across 9 bases. CDR1 SGDLS and CDR2 YYNGEE come from the germline V gene. The V and J ends lost 0 bases and 5 bases, in that order; junction bases with no gene match: 6. The CDR3 sequence is 16 residues long. The CDR3 DNA follows: TGTGCCAGCAGCGTAGCTAGCGGGGAGAACAACAATGAGCAGTTCTTC. Encoded protein: CASSVASGENNNEQFF.

The chain uses TRBV4-1 and TRBJ1-5, with 7 bases fitting TRBD1. Germline V gene lookup returns CDR1 MGHRA and CDR2 YSYEKL. This CDR3 comprises 14 residues. The V and J ends lost 3 bases and 6 bases, in that order; junction bases with no gene match: 5. CDR3 DNA: TGCGCCAGCAGCCAGGTGACAGGGAGTCAGCCCCAGCATTTT. This gives the protein CASSQVTGSQPQHF.

The chain joins TRBV30 to TRBJ2-7, with D possibly matching TRBD1 (6 bases). V shed 3 bases and J shed 8 bases, with 17 bases lying between them. The length of the CDR3 is 13 residues. The germline V gene has CDR1 GTSNPN and CDR2 SVGIG (reference sequence). The CDR3 DNA sequence: TGTGCCTGGAGACGGCCAGGGGAAACACAGCAGTACTTC. Amino acids: CAWRRPGETQQYF.

This rearrangement joins TRBV24-1 to TRBJ1-5; D may be TRBD1 (6 bases). V lost 7 bases, J lost 6 bases, and 18 bases lay in between. The CDR3 runs to 15 residues. CDR1 and CDR2 from the germline V gene are KGHDR and SFDVKD. The CDR3 region is CATSSRGALGQPQHF. The CDR3 nucleotides read TGTGCCACCAGCTCGCGGGGGGCTCTTGGTCAGCCCCAGCATTTT.

The CDR3 nucleotides are TGTGCCAGCAGTCCGAGACTAGCTAAGTACTTC. Translating gives CASSPRLAKYF. This chain links TRBV2 with TRBJ2-7; TRBD2 matches at 7 bases. The V gene's germline CDR1 is SNHLY and CDR2 FYNNEI. V shed 5 bases, J shed 11 bases, and the junction held 6 bases outside the gene matches. The CDR3 loop spans 11 amino acids.

The rearrangement uses TRBV10-3 and TRBJ2-3; D possibly corresponds to TRBD1 (6 bases). The ends were cut back, 7 bases at V and 3 bases at J, with 11 bases in the middle. Per the germline V gene, CDR1 is ENHRY and CDR2 is SYGVKD. The CDR3 runs to 13 residues. The CDR3 spells CAINKQGTDTQYF. The CDR3 DNA reads TGTGCCATCAACAAACAGGGTACAGATACGCAGTATTTT.

This clone was recorded a few times. The chain combines TRBV28 with TRBJ1-2; tentatively, D is TRBD1 (5 bases). V was cut by 7 bases and J by 7 bases, with 13 bases left in between. This CDR3 contains 12 residues. Per germline, CDR1 MDHEN and CDR2 SYDVKM. CDR3 bases: TGTGCCAGCACCACCGCCGGGGGTGGCTACACCTTC. Its translation is CASTTAGGGYTF.

The rearrangement uses TRBV5-1 and TRBJ1-5; D is uncertain. V was clipped by 4 bases and J by 2 bases, with 10 bases between them. Germline V gene data show CDR1 as SGHRS and CDR2 as YFSETQ. The CDR3 totals 14 residues. This chain's CDR3 is CASSPQNRNQPQHF. The CDR3 region has the DNA TGCGCCAGCAGCCCACAAAATCGCAATCAGCCCCAGCATTTT.

The chain couples TRBV18 to TRBJ2-6; D gene ambiguous. The V end was cut by 3 bases, the J end by 0 bases, with 9 bases between. CDR3 length: 16 amino acids. The germline gives CDR1 KGHSH, CDR2 LQKENI. The CDR3 DNA sequence: TGTGCCAGCTCACCTACACTAAACTCTGGGGCCAACGTCCTGACTTTC. It is translated as CASSPTLNSGANVLTF. Combining the CDR3 with reference TRBV18 and TRBJ2-6 gives the whole variable domain NAGVMQNPRHLVRRRGQEARLRCSPMKGHSHVYWYRQLPEEGLKFMVYLQKENIIDESGMPKERFSAEFPKEGPSILRIQQVVRGDSAAYFCASSPTLNSGANVLTFGAGSRLTVL.

This chain uses TRBV5-1 with TRBJ2-3; the D gene is possibly TRBD1 (6 bases). This CDR3 has 15 amino acids. Germline CDR1 is SGHRS and CDR2 is YFSETQ. Deletions cut 0 bases from V and 1 base from J, with 9 bases between. CDR3 nucleotide sequence: TGCGCCAGCAGCTTGGAGGACAGCCGCACAGATACGCAGTATTTT. Amino acids: CASSLEDSRTDTQYF.

The V gene is TRBV11-2, the J gene TRBJ1-6, with 7 bases identical to TRBD1. J was trimmed by 7 bases and V by 3 bases; bases with no gene match: 3. CDR1 is SGHAT, CDR2 FQNNGV, per germline. This CDR3 comprises 14 residues. This chain's CDR3 is CASSFRDSNSPLHF. CDR3 DNA sequence: TGTGCCAGCAGCTTCCGGGACAGCAATTCACCCCTCCACTTT.

V gene TRBV19 combines with J gene TRBJ2-5; tentatively, D is TRBD2 (7 bases). The V gene lost 5 bases and the J gene lost 5 bases, with 12 bases spanning the gap. There are 13 residues in the CDR3. Germline lookup yields CDR1 LNHDA and CDR2 SQIVND (reference sequence). CDR3 DNA: TGTGCCAGTAGTGAGGGGGGGGGTGAGACCCAGTACTTC. Translated: CASSEGGGETQYF.

The V and J genes are TRBV5-1 and TRBJ2-6; the D gene is possibly TRBD2 (5 bases). V shed 1 base and J shed 1 base, with 12 bases lying between them. The CDR3 is 17 amino acids. The germline CDR1 and CDR2 sequences are SGHRS and YFSETQ. The CDR3 bases are TGCGCCAGCAGCTTGAACATGCCGGGGTCTGGGGCCAACGTCCTGACTTTC. This gives the protein CASSLNMPGSGANVLTF.

The V and J genes are TRBV9 and TRBJ2-1, with TRBD1 as a possible D gene (6 bases). CDR1 and CDR2 (germline): SGDLS, YYNGEE. The ends were cut back, 3 bases at V and 0 bases at J, with 13 bases in the middle. This CDR3 spans 16 amino acids. The CDR3 sequence: CASSEGETGSYNEQFF. In DNA, the CDR3 is TGTGCCAGCAGCGAGGGGGAGACTGGCTCCTACAATGAGCAGTTCTTC.

This chain uses TRBV4-1 with TRBJ1-4; tentatively, D is TRBD1 (6 bases). The CDR3 runs to 16 residues. Germline V gene sequence: CDR1 MGHRA, CDR2 YSYEKL. V dropped 1 base and J dropped 8 bases, with 17 bases sitting between them. In DNA form, the CDR3 reads TGCGCCAGCAGCCAAGCATCGCCCAGGGGATACGAAAAACTGTTTTTT. Its translation is CASSQASPRGYEKLFF.

The rearrangement joins TRBV28 to TRBJ1-5, with D maybe TRBD1 (5 bases). The CDR3 has 15 residues. Germline CDR1 MDHEN, CDR2 SYDVKM. Trimming removed 7 bases from V and 4 bases from J, with 17 bases in between. The CDR3 reads CASNSYFGGNQPQHF. The CDR3 DNA reads TGTGCCAGCAACTCCTATTTCGGGGGGAATCAGCCCCAGCATTTT. Combining the CDR3 with reference TRBV28 and TRBJ1-5 gives the whole variable domain DVKVTQSSRYLVKRTGEKVFLECVQDMDHENMFWYRQDPGLGLRLIYFSYDVKMKEKGDIPEGYSVSREKKERFSLILESASTNQTSMYLCASNSYFGGNQPQHFGDGTRLSIL.

The chain carries TRBV2 and TRBJ1-2; D perhaps matches TRBD1 (6 bases). Germline CDR1 SNHLY, CDR2 FYNNEI. The CDR3 contains 13 residues. The germline V and J ends were trimmed by 6 bases and 6 bases, with 14 bases remaining between them. CDR3 sequence: CASRLQGEDGYTF. The DNA of the CDR3 is TGTGCCAGCAGACTACAGGGAGAAGATGGCTACACCTTC.

About this clone itself: Different DNA sequences within this sample yield the same CDR3. The J gene is TRBJ1-3, the V gene TRBV5-1; D remains unclear. Germline lookup yields CDR1 SGHRS and CDR2 YFSETQ. V was pared by 2 bases and J by 1 base, with 7 bases between. The CDR3 totals 14 residues. The CDR3 nucleotides are TGCGCCAGCAGCTTCGGAGGTTCTGGAAACACCATATATTTT. This encodes CASSFGGSGNTIYF.

CDR3 protein: CASSLSLGPGTSGVYTQYF. Written as DNA, the CDR3 is TGTGCCAGCAGTTTATCGTTAGGGCCCGGGACTAGCGGGGTATATACGCAGTATTTT. The V call is TRBV27, the J call TRBJ2-3; 13 nucleotides match TRBD2. V was clipped by 0 bases and J by 7 bases; unmatched bases: 13. The CDR3 is 19 amino acids. In germline, CDR1 is MNHEY, CDR2 SMNVEV (reference sequence).

The CDR3 DNA reads as TGTGCCAGCAGCTTGGGACAGAATAATTCACCCCTCCACTTT. Its protein is CASSLGQNNSPLHF. The genes are TRBV7-8 and TRBJ1-6, with TRBD1 matching 7 bases. In germline, CDR1 is SGHVS, CDR2 FQNEAQ. The V gene end was trimmed by 3 bases and the J gene end by 5 bases; junction bases not matched to a gene: 1. The length of the CDR3 is 14 residues. The whole variable domain, remainder taken from reference TRBV7-8 and TRBJ1-6, is GAGVSQSPRYKVAKRGQDVALRCDPISGHVSLFWYQQALGQGPEFLTYFQNEAQLDKSGLPSDRFFAERPEGSVSTLKIQRTQQEDSAVYLCASSLGQNNSPLHFGNGTRLTVT.

This clone was detected only once. The chain recombines TRBV6-5 with TRBJ2-3; 11 positions agree with TRBD1. CDR1 and CDR2 from the germline V gene are MNHEY and SVGAGI. The CDR3 length is 14 residues. The ends lost 6 bases at V and 6 bases at J; junction bases unmatched: 5. The CDR3 reads CASSWTGGRDTQYF. The DNA of the CDR3 is TGTGCCAGCAGCTGGACAGGGGGCAGGGATACGCAGTATTTT.

The rearrangement uses TRBV15 and TRBJ1-2; maybe TRBD1 (6 bases). Germline CDR1 reads LNHNV; CDR2 reads YYDKDF (reference sequence). Between the trimmed V and J ends, which lost 0 bases and 4 bases, there was a span of 12 bases. This CDR3 contains 15 residues. DNA of the CDR3: TGTGCCACCAGCAGAGATCCGCAGGGGAGCTATGGCTACACCTTC. Translation: CATSRDPQGSYGYTF.